This TCR beta chain was sequenced in a study of T cell repertoires in cytomegalovirus infection. The germline gives CDR1 LNHDA, CDR2 SQIVND (reference sequence). Trimming cost V 5 bases and J 5 bases; bases outside gene matches: 8. The CDR3 is 14 amino acids. To note about this clonotype: The target antigen is unknown.

Findings and caveats of the study: It was HLA-C-restricted CMV-specific TCR beta clonotypes that dominated the response ex vivo.

TCRdb fed the reads into MiXCR, producing one record per CDR3 protein. The data show some 560,000 distinct CDR3 sequences, roughly 42% seen once. This TCR was recovered from a human donor in good health (CMV status not recorded). Some clones in this sample may be carry-over from other donors' samples. The V and J genes are TRBV19 and TRBJ2-5; 7 bases fit TRBD1. The material was cultured PBMCs, obtained from culture after CMV antigen stimulation. This chain's CDR3 is CASSASTGPETQYF. Written as DNA, the CDR3 is TGTGCCAGTAGTGCCTCGACAGGGCCCGAGACCCAGTACTTC.